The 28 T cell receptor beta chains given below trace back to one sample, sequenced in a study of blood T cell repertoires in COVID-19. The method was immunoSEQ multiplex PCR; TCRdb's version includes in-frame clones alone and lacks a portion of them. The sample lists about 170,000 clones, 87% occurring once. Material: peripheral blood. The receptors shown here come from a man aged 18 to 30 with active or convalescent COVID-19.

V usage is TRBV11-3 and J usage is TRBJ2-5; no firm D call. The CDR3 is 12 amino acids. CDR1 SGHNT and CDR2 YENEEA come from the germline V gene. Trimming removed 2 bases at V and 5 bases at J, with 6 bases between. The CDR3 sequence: CASSLLLETQYF. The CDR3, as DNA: TGTGCCAGCAGCTTACTTCTGGAGACCCAGTACTTC.

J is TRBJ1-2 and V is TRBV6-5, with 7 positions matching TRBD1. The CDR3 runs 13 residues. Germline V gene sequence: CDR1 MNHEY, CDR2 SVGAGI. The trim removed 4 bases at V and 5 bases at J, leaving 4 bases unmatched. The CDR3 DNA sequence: TGTGCCAGCAGTTCCCTGACAGGGTATGGCTACACCTTC. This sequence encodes CASSSLTGYGYTF.

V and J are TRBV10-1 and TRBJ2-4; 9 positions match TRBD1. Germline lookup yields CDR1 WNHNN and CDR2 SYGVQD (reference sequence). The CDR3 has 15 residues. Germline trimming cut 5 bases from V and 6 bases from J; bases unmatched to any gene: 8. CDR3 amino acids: CASSTGQGWGNIQYF. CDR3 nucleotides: TGCGCCAGCAGTACCGGACAGGGGTGGGGAAACATTCAGTACTTC.

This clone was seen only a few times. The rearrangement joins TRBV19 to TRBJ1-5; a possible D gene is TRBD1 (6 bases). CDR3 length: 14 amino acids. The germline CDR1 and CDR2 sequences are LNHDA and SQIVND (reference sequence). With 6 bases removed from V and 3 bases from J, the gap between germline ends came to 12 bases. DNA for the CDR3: TGTGCCAGTAGGGGAGACAGGATCAATCAGCCCCAGCATTTT. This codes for CASRGDRINQPQHF.

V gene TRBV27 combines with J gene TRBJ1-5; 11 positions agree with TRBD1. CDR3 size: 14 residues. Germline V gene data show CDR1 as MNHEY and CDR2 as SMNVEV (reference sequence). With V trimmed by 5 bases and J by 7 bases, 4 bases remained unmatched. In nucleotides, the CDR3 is TGTGCCAGCAGTCCAGGGACAGGGGGACAGCCCCAGCATTTT. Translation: CASSPGTGGQPQHF.

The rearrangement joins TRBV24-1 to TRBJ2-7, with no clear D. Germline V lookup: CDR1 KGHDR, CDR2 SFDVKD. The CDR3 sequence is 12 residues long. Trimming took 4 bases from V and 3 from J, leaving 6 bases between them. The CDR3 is CATSDRNYEQYF. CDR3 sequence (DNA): TGTGCCACCAGTGACAGAAACTACGAGCAGTACTTC.

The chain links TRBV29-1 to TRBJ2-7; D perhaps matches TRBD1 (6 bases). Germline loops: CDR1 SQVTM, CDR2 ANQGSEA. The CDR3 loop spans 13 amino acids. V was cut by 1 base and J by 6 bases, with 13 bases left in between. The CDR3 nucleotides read TGCAGCGTTGAAGTACAGGGAACGAGCGAGCAGTACGTC. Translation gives CSVEVQGTSEQYV.

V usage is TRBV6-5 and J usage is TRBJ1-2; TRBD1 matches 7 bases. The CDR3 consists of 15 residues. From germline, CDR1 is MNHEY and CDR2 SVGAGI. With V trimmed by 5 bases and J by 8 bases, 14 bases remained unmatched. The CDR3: CASSHGGQPPSGYTF. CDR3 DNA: TGTGCCAGCAGTCATGGGGGACAGCCCCCGAGCGGCTACACCTTC.

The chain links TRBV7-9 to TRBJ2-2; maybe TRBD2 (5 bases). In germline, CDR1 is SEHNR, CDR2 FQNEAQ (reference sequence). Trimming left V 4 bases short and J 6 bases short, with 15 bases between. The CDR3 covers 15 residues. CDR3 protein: CASSSTSLAAGELFF. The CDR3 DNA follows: TGTGCCAGCAGCTCCACCTCCCTAGCTGCCGGGGAGCTGTTTTTT. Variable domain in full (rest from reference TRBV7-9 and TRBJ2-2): DTGVSQNPRHKITKRGQNVTFRCDPISEHNRLYWYRQTLGQGPEFLTYFQNEAQLEKSRLLSDRFSAERPKGSFSTLEIQRTEQGDSAMYLCASSSTSLAAGELFFGEGSRLTVL.

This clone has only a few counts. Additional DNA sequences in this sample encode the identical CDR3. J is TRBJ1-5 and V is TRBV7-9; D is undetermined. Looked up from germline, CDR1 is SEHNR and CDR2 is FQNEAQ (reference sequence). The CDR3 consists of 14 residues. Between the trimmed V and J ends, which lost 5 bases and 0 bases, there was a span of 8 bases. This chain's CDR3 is CASSLTDSNQPQHF. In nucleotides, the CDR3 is TGTGCCAGCAGCCTTACAGATAGCAATCAGCCCCAGCATTTT.

The CDR3 spells CASSLASGSGGAFF. As DNA, the CDR3 is TGTGCCAGCAGCTTAGCGAGCGGATCGGGTGGGGCTTTCTTT. The chain combines TRBV11-3 with TRBJ1-1; D is unclear. Trimming removed 1 base from V and 11 bases from J, with 17 bases in between. Per germline, CDR1 SGHNT and CDR2 YENEEA. The CDR3 extends over 14 amino acids.

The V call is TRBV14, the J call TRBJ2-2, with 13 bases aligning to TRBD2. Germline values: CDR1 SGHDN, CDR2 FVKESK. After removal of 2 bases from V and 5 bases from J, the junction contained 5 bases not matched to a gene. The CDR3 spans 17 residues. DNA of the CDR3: TGTGCCAGCAGCCAATTTATGGGACTAGCGGGGACCGGGGAGCTGTTTTTT. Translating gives CASSQFMGLAGTGELFF.

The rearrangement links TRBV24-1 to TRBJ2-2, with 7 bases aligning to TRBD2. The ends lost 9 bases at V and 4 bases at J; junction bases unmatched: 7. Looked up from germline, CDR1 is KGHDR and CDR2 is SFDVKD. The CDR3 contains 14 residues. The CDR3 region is CATAGTTITGELFF. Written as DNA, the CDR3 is TGTGCCACCGCGGGGACTACCATCACCGGGGAGCTGTTTTTT.

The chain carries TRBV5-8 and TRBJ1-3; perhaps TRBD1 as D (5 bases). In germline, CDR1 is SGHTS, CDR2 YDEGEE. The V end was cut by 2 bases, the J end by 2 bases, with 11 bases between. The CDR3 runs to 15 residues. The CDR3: CASSLGGTAGNTIYF. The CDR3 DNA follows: TGTGCCAGCAGCTTAGGCGGGACGGCTGGAAACACCATATATTTT. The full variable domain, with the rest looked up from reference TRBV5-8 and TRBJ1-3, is EAGVTQSPTHLIKTRGQQATLRCSPISGHTSVYWYQQALGLGLQFLLWYDEGEERNRGNFPPRFSGRQFPNYSSELNVNALELEDSALYLCASSLGGTAGNTIYFGEGSWLTVV.

The CDR3 region has the DNA TGCAGTGCTAGTTTGTGGGAGACTAATGAAAAACTGTTTTTT. Its protein product is CSASLWETNEKLFF. The chain uses TRBV20-1 and TRBJ1-4; the D is unclear. The CDR3 extends over 14 amino acids. Trimming left V 3 bases short and J 2 bases short, with 10 bases between. Germline V gives CDR1 DFQATT, CDR2 SNEGSKA (reference sequence).

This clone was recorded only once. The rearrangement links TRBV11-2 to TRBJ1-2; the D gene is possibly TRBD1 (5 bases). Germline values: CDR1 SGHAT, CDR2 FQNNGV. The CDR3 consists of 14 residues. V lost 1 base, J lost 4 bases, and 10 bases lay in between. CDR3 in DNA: TGTGCCAGCAGCTTAGGCCAGGGTACCTATGGCTACACCTTC. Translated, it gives CASSLGQGTYGYTF.

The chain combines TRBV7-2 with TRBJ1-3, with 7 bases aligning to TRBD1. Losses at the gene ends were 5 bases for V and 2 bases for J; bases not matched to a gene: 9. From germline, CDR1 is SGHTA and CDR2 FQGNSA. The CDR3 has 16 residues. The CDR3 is CASSPITTGTGNTIYF. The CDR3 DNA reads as TGTGCCAGCAGCCCTATTACGACAGGGACTGGAAACACCATATATTTT.

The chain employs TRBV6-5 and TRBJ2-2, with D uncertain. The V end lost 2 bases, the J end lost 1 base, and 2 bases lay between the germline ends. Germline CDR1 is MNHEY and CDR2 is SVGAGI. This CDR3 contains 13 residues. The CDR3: CASSYQNTGELFF. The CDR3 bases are TGTGCCAGCAGTTACCAGAACACCGGGGAGCTGTTTTTT.

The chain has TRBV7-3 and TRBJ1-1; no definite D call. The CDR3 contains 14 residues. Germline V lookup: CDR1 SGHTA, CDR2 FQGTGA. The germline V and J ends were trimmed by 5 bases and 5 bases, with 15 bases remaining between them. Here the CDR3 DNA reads TGTGCCAGCAGCCCCGGTCCCCGTGAAACTGAAGCTTTCTTT. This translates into CASSPGPRETEAFF.

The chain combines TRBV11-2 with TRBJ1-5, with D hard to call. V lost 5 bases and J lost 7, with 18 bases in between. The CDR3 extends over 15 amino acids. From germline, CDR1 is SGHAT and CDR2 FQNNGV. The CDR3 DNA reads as TGTGCCAGCAGCATTGGTCCCGAGGCGTGGCAGCCCCAGCATTTT. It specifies CASSIGPEAWQPQHF.

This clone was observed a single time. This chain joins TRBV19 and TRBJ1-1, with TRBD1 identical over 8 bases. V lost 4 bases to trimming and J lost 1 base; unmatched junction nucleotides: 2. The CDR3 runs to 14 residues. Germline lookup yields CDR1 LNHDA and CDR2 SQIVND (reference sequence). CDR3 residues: CASSTGTGNTEAFF. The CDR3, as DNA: TGTGCCAGTAGTACGGGGACAGGGAACACTGAAGCTTTCTTT.

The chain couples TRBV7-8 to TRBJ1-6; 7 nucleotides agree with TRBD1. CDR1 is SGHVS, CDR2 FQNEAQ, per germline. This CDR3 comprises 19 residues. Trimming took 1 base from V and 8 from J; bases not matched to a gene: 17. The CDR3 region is CASSLGRWGQLEGDSPLHF. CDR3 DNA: TGTGCCAGCAGCTTAGGGAGGTGGGGACAGCTCGAAGGGGATTCACCCCTCCACTTT.

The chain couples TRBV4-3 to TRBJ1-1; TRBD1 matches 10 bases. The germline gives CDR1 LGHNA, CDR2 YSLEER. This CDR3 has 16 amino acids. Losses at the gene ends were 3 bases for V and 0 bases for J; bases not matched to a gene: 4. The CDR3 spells CASSQGTGVLNTEAFF. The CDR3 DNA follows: TGCGCCAGCAGCCAGGGGACAGGGGTTTTGAACACTGAAGCTTTCTTT.

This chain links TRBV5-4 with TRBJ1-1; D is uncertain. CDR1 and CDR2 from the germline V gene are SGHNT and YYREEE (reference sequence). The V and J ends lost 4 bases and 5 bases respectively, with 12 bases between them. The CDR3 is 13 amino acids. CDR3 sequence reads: CASSGAGITEAFF. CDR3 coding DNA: TGTGCCAGCAGCGGCGCAGGTATTACTGAAGCTTTCTTT.

This CDR3 is CASSQEANYGYTF. CDR3 DNA: TGTGCCAGCAGCCAAGAGGCTAACTATGGCTACACCTTC. The genes are TRBV7-2 and TRBJ1-2; no definite D call. The germline V gene encodes CDR1 SGHTA and CDR2 FQGNSA. CDR3 size: 13 residues. Trimming shortened V by 5 bases and J by 0 bases, and 7 bases separated the two germline ends.

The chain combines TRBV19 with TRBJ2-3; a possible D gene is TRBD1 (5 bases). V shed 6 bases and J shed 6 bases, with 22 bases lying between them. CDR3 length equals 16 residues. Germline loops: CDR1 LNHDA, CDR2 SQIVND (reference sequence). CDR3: CASRAPTESWLDTQYF. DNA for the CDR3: TGTGCCAGTAGGGCCCCGACAGAATCGTGGTTGGATACGCAGTATTTT.

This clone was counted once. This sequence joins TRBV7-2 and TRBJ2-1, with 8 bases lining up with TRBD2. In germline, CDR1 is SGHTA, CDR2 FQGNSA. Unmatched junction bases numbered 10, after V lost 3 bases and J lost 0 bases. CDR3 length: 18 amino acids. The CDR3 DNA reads TGTGCCAGCAGCTTCCCAAAACGAGGGACTAGCTCCTACAATGAGCAGTTCTTC. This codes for CASSFPKRGTSSYNEQFF.

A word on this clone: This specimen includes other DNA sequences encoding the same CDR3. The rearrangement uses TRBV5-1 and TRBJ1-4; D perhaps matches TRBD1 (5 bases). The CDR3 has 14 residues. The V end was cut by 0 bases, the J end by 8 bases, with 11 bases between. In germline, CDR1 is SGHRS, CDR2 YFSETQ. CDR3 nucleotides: TGCGCCAGCAGCTTGGGCCAGGGTAAAGAAAAACTGTTTTTT. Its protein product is CASSLGQGKEKLFF.